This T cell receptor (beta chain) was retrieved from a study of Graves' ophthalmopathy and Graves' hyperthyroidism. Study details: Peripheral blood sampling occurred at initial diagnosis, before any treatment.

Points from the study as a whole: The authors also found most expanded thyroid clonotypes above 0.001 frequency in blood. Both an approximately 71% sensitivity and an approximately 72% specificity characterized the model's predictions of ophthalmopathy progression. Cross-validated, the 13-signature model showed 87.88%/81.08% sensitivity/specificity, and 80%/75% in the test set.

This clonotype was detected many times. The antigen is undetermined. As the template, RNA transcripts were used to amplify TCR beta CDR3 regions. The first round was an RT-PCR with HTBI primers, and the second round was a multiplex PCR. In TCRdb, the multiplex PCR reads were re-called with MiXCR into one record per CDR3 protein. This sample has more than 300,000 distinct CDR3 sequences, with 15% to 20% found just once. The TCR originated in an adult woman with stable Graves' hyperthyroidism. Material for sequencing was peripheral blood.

CDR3 amino acids: CASSIQGGAEAFF. CDR3 nucleotide sequence: TGTGCCAGTAGTATTCAGGGCGGCGCTGAAGCTTTCTTT. The chain is built from TRBV19 and TRBJ1-1, with a possible D match to TRBD1 (5 bases). The V end was cut by 3 bases, the J end by 6 bases, with 11 bases between. This CDR3 region has 13 residues. Germline-derived CDR1 and CDR2 are LNHDA and SQIVND (reference sequence).